These T cell receptor beta chains were read from a single sample in a study of blood T cell repertoires in COVID-19. Generated by immunoSEQ multiplex PCR, the TCRdb table keeps only in-frame clones and is missing some. The sample lists about 200,000 clones; about 82% were seen once. Input material: PBMCs or T cells enriched from blood (not recorded which). The receptors originated from a man aged 35-49 years with acute COVID-19. CDR3s leave out the opening cysteine and the closing phenylalanine or tryptophan. Each record gives: V gene, CDR3 protein.

TRBV18	ASSDSSGSPDTQY
TRBV4-1	ASSQEAGSSYEQY
TRBV5-1	ASSLETAGDYKLF
TRBV7-2	ASSPPGVANIQY
TRBV19	ASIRDRGYEQY
TRBV20-1	SASPASTPYNEQF
TRBV5-6	ASSLAPGRGGTDTQY
TRBV3-1/TRBV3-2	ASSQAGDGTEAF
TRBV7-3	ASSPDSSSYNEQF
TRBV4-2	ASSQGVGGRANADTQY
TRBV4-2	ASSQERAPGMAGGQETQY
TRBV27	ASSHGSGQQF
TRBV11-2	ASSWLRGQYYEQY
TRBV19	ASSTPLGYESEQF
TRBV5-4	ASSRSGGGSDEQF
TRBV18	ASSPRGQPQH
TRBV6-5	ASGQGFEAF
TRBV24-1	ATRRTEQETQY
TRBV7-9	ASSLARLESADGYT
TRBV28	ASTVAGHSYNEQF
TRBV2	ASSADSAQF
TRBV7-2	ASSLTVGNQPQH
TRBV7-9	ASSSRTDSSGNTIY
TRBV11-3	ASSPLPGQAHSNQPQH
TRBV6-2/TRBV6-3	ASSKTFTSTANTGELF
TRBV23-1	ASSPLRRWIRTGELF
TRBV15	ATSRASSYGRGRLGYGYT
TRBV19	ASKTGTGGVYEQY
TRBV2	ASSKSDRSNQPQH
TRBV12-3/TRBV12-4	ATTTGPHQPQH
TRBV7-2	ASSGDRGTEAF
TRBV9	ASAPGGRNGELF
TRBV28	ASASYNEQF
TRBV19	ASSPSDSGSWGETQY
TRBV5-1	ASSLEGGDTDTQY
TRBV6-2/TRBV6-3	ASSSDSTDTQY
TRBV5-6	ASSSLTGEEKY
TRBV6-5	ASSYFGGPYEQY
TRBV6-5	ASSYSGQSYEKLF
TRBV15	ATSRGLGGFNSPLH